These 21 T cell receptor beta chains were sequenced from one sample in a study of T cells in Graves' hyperthyroidism and ophthalmopathy. Amplified TCR beta CDR3 regions came from RNA transcripts. First-round RT-PCR targeting the TCR CDR3 was performed with the HTBI primer set. TCRdb called the multiplex PCR reads again in MiXCR, with one record for every CDR3 protein. The sample has about half a million distinct CDR3 sequences; about 20% are singletons. Sequencing was carried out using blood. Receptors were obtained from a man aged 18 to 30 with Graves' hyperthyroidism.

The sample holds many counts of this clonotype. The chain recombines TRBV10-3 with TRBJ2-7, with 11 bases lining up with TRBD1. J gave up 5 bases and V 6 bases, and 3 bases lay outside the gene matches. Germline V gene lookup returns CDR1 ENHRY and CDR2 SYGVKD. The CDR3 covers 13 residues. CDR3 region: CAISRDRGDEQYF. The CDR3 DNA follows: TGTGCCATCAGCCGGGACAGGGGGGACGAGCAGTACTTC.

Ten or more counts support this clonotype. V usage is TRBV6-5 and J usage is TRBJ1-2; weak D call: TRBD1 (6 bases). Trimming stripped 4 bases from V and 5 bases from J, with 20 bases between. CDR3 length: 16 amino acids. Germline CDR1 and CDR2: MNHEY and SVGAGI. As DNA, the CDR3 is TGTGCCAGCAGTTCGAACTTTCCACAGGGACGATATGGCTACACCTTC. Its translation: CASSSNFPQGRYGYTF.

This clonotype was seen at least ten times. The chain recombines TRBV6-1 with TRBJ1-1; D is possibly TRBD1 (5 bases). V shed 5 bases and J shed 0 bases, with 13 bases lying between them. CDR3 length: 15 residues. Germline V CDR1 and CDR2: MNHNS, SASEGT. CDR3 region: CASSTLGRLNTEAFF. CDR3 bases: TGTGCCAGCAGTACCCTGGGACGGCTGAACACTGAAGCTTTCTTT.

This clonotype has at least ten counts. J is TRBJ2-5 and V is TRBV28, with 10 bases fitting TRBD1. V dropped 3 bases and J dropped 6; count of bases not matched to a gene: 7. Germline V gives CDR1 MDHEN, CDR2 SYDVKM. The CDR3 runs to 15 residues. CDR3 amino acids: CASSFLGQGMKTQYF. The CDR3 region has the DNA TGTGCCAGCAGTTTTTTGGGACAGGGGATGAAGACCCAGTACTTC.

This clonotype was seen many times. The chain links TRBV6-1 to TRBJ1-1; no definite D call. V lost 4 bases to trimming and J lost 1 base, with 7 bases between them. Germline-derived CDR1 and CDR2 are MNHNS and SASEGT. CDR3 length: 13 residues. DNA for the CDR3: TGTGCCAGCAGTGTACATGAGAACACTGAAGCTTTCTTT. As protein: CASSVHENTEAFF.

There are many counts of this clonotype. CDR3 residues: CASSYTGGVTEAFF. The CDR3 DNA sequence: TGTGCCAGCAGTTACACGGGGGGGGTGACTGAAGCTTTCTTT. This rearrangement joins TRBV6-2 or TRBV6-3 to TRBJ1-1; a possible D gene is TRBD1 (5 bases). Trimming stripped 2 bases from V and 5 bases from J, with 12 bases between. The CDR3 length is 14 residues. Germline CDR1 MNHEY, CDR2 SVGEGT.

The V and J genes are TRBV6-1 and TRBJ2-2, with 7 bases lining up with TRBD1. Germline trimming cut 5 bases from V and 7 bases from J; bases unmatched to any gene: 13. This CDR3 spans 16 amino acids. Germline CDR1 reads MNHNS; CDR2 reads SASEGT. The CDR3 region is CASSTPQGRGVGELFF. CDR3 nucleotide sequence: TGTGCCAGCAGTACACCACAGGGGCGCGGAGTCGGGGAGCTGTTTTTT.

This clonotype was seen at least ten times. The chain couples TRBV18 to TRBJ1-1; D remains unclear. CDR1 and CDR2 from the germline V gene are KGHSH and LQKENI. This CDR3 contains 15 residues. Trimming stripped 6 bases from V and 2 bases from J, with 16 bases between. This CDR3 reads CASSPFTRGNTEAFF. CDR3 coding DNA: TGTGCCAGCTCCCCTTTTACTCGAGGAAACACTGAAGCTTTCTTT. The variable domain in full, completed from reference TRBV18 and TRBJ1-1, reads NAGVMQNPRHLVRRRGQEARLRCSPMKGHSHVYWYRQLPEEGLKFMVYLQKENIIDESGMPKERFSAEFPKEGPSILRIQQVVRGDSAAYFCASSPFTRGNTEAFFGQGTRLTVV.

This clonotype was counted a few times. This CDR3 is CASSEWGGGQPQHF. Here the CDR3 DNA reads TGTGCCAGCAGTGAATGGGGGGGCGGTCAGCCCCAGCATTTT. This sequence joins TRBV6-1 and TRBJ1-5; D perhaps matches TRBD1 (6 bases). Deletions cut 2 bases from V and 6 bases from J, with 11 bases between. This CDR3 has 14 amino acids. CDR1 is MNHNS and CDR2 is SASEGT in the germline V gene.

This clonotype was seen repeatedly, ten times or more. The CDR3 region is CASSYSWWSGWANYGYTF. In DNA form, the CDR3 reads TGTGCCAGCAGTTACTCGTGGTGGTCAGGCTGGGCTAACTATGGCTACACCTTC. The rearrangement uses TRBV6-2 or TRBV6-3 and TRBJ1-2; no reliable D call. This CDR3 region has 18 residues. Per germline, CDR1 MNHEY and CDR2 SVGEGT. Trimming shortened V by 0 bases and J by 0 bases, and 17 bases separated the two germline ends.

This clonotype showed up many times. This sequence joins TRBV19 and TRBJ2-7; 11 nucleotides line up with TRBD1. Germline V gene lookup returns CDR1 LNHDA and CDR2 SQIVND (reference sequence). V lost 4 bases to trimming and J lost 6 bases; unmatched junction nucleotides: 2. This CDR3 is built from 13 residues. The CDR3 nucleotides read TGTGCCAGTAGTAGGGGACAGGGGGGCGAGCAGTACTTC. Translated, it gives CASSRGQGGEQYF. Using reference TRBV19 and TRBJ2-7 for the parts outside the CDR3, the full variable domain is DGGITQSPKYLFRKEGQNVTLSCEQNLNHDAMYWYRQDPGQGLRLIYYSQIVNDFQKGDIAEGYSVSREKKESFPLTVTSAQKNPTAFYLCASSRGQGGEQYFGPGTRLTVT.

This clonotype occurred many times. This sequence joins TRBV6-2 or TRBV6-3 and TRBJ2-2; D not certain. Trimming removed 7 bases from V and 6 bases from J, with 6 bases in between. Germline CDR1 is MNHEY and CDR2 is SVGEGT. This CDR3 comprises 11 residues. In DNA, the CDR3 is TGTGCCAGCACAACCGCCGGGGAGCTGTTTTTT. Its protein product is CASTTAGELFF.

CDR3 amino acids: CASSLPGDSLETQYF. The CDR3 nucleotides read TGTGCCAGCAGCTTACCCGGGGACAGCCTGGAGACCCAGTACTTC. The rearrangement joins TRBV7-8 to TRBJ2-5; 7 bases are shared with TRBD1. From germline, CDR1 is SGHVS and CDR2 FQNEAQ. Trimming removed 2 bases from V and 5 bases from J; junction bases left unmatched: 8. The CDR3 is made up of 15 amino acids.

In this sample, this clonotype turned up many times. The chain employs TRBV6-1 and TRBJ2-7; TRBD1 aligns across 12 bases. The ends lost 5 bases at V and 5 bases at J; junction bases unmatched: 7. The CDR3 runs 15 residues. The V gene's germline CDR1 is MNHNS and CDR2 SASEGT. CDR3: CASSPTGTGGHEQYF. The CDR3 DNA is TGTGCCAGCAGTCCGACCGGGACAGGGGGCCACGAGCAGTACTTC.

This clonotype was observed at least ten times. The V and J genes are TRBV12-3 or TRBV12-4 and TRBJ2-7; TRBD1 or TRBD2 may be the D gene (5 bases each). The ends were cut back, 7 bases at V and 0 bases at J, with 13 bases in the middle. The CDR3 sequence is 14 residues long. The CDR3 nucleotides read TGTGCCAGCAAGAGTTCGGGGCTCTCCTACGAGCAGTACTTC. This codes for CASKSSGLSYEQYF.

CDR3 sequence: CASRRGGRGSNQPQHF. The DNA for the CDR3 is TGTGCCAGCAGGCGTGGGGGCCGGGGAAGCAATCAGCCCCAGCATTTT. This chain uses TRBV28 with TRBJ1-5; maybe TRBD1 (6 bases). Per germline, CDR1 MDHEN and CDR2 SYDVKM. Trimming cost V 6 bases and J 1 base, with 16 bases left between them. The CDR3 covers 16 residues.

This clonotype was seen at least ten times. This chain links TRBV7-9 with TRBJ2-5, with a tentative D call TRBD2 (5 bases). CDR3 length: 15 amino acids. Deletions cut 5 bases from V and 7 bases from J, with 20 bases between. Germline V gene lookup returns CDR1 SEHNR and CDR2 FQNEAQ (reference sequence). The CDR3 sequence is CASSPVRAALGTQYF. The CDR3, as DNA: TGTGCCAGCAGCCCCGTTCGAGCGGCGCTAGGGACCCAGTACTTC.

This clonotype appeared many times. This chain uses TRBV20-1 with TRBJ1-1, with D possibly TRBD1 on 5 matching bases. Germline lookup yields CDR1 DFQATT and CDR2 SNEGSKA (reference sequence). The CDR3 extends over 13 amino acids. The germline V and J ends were trimmed by 0 bases and 1 base, with 6 bases remaining between them. CDR3 residues: CSARDDRNTEAFF. In DNA form, the CDR3 reads TGCAGTGCTAGAGACGACAGGAACACTGAAGCTTTCTTT.

The rearrangement uses TRBV30 and TRBJ1-5; 7 nucleotides align to TRBD1. Germline lookup yields CDR1 GTSNPN and CDR2 SVGIG (reference sequence). Losses at the gene ends were 5 bases for V and 0 bases for J; bases not matched to a gene: 4. CDR3 length equals 14 residues. The CDR3 here is CAWGTADSNQPQHF. CDR3 sequence (DNA): TGTGCCTGGGGGACAGCCGATAGCAATCAGCCCCAGCATTTT. Complete variable domain (other parts from reference TRBV30 and TRBJ1-5): SQTIHQWPATLVQPVGSPLSLECTVEGTSNPNLYWYRQAAGRGLQLLFYSVGIGQISSEVPQNLSASRPQDRQFILSSKKLLLSDSGFYLCAWGTADSNQPQHFGDGTRLSIL.

The rearrangement links TRBV12-3 or TRBV12-4 to TRBJ2-2; D may match TRBD1 or TRBD2 (5 bases each). This CDR3 has 15 residues. Trimming took 6 bases from V and 4 from J, leaving 15 bases between them. In DNA form, the CDR3 reads TGTGCCAGCAGAACCTTCTGGGGGAGCACCGGGGAGCTGTTTTTT. As protein: CASRTFWGSTGELFF.

This sequence joins TRBV6-2 or TRBV6-3 and TRBJ2-7; the D is unclear. This CDR3 has 15 residues. The V gene lost 0 bases and the J gene lost 0 bases, with 9 bases spanning the gap. CDR1 MNHEY and CDR2 SVGEGT come from the germline V gene. The CDR3: CASSYSLRFSYEQYF. CDR3 sequence (DNA): TGTGCCAGCAGTTACTCGCTCAGGTTCTCCTACGAGCAGTACTTC.